The T cell receptor beta chain described here comes from a study of CD8 T cells in ankylosing spondylitis. V was clipped by 3 bases and J by 7 bases, with 7 bases between them. Germline V gene data show CDR1 as MDHEN and CDR2 as SYDVKM. This CDR3 comprises 11 residues. Study results and caveats: Disease-linked clones had a CD8+ phenotype and relatively low frequency in peripheral blood. Disease-linked clones reportedly showed significant enrichment in matched ankylosing spondylitis synovial fluid. The study identified a TCR beta motif of under 10 highly homologous variants that appeared characteristic of ankylosing spondylitis blood. Some of the motif variants had earlier been found in reactive arthritis patients' fluid and blood.

This clonotype was seen a handful of times. Its specificity is not known. Quantitative 5'-RACE with molecular barcodes produced the TCR beta libraries. TCRdb re-analysed the 5' RACE reads in MiXCR, keeping a single row per CDR3 protein. Seen here are fewer than 750,000 distinct CDR3 sequences, under 20% observed once, and the top ten hold around 20%. The sample taken for sequencing was blood, either unsorted or a sorted T cell fraction (not recorded which). This TCR came from a male donor with ankylosing spondylitis. The V and J genes are TRBV28 and TRBJ2-7; D gene ambiguous. For the CDR3, the DNA is TGTGCCAGCAGTTTTAAGGGTGAGCAGTACTTC. It translates to CASSFKGEQYF.